A selection of T cell receptor beta chains follows, all from one sample in a study of T cells in Graves' hyperthyroidism and ophthalmopathy. From the multiplex PCR reads, TCRdb called clonotypes with MiXCR, one entry per CDR3 protein. The sample holds roughly 260,000 distinct CDR3 sequences, approximately 14% seen once. Sequencing was carried out using blood. These receptors were obtained from a woman aged 40 to 50 with Graves' hyperthyroidism that later progressed to Graves' ophthalmopathy. Each CDR3 is given without its conserved first and last residue. D genes are given only for firm matches.

D gene: .; CDR3 length: 11; V gene: TRBV6-6; CDR3 protein: ASSYLGGGELF
D gene: .; CDR3 length: 13; V gene: TRBV5-1; CDR3 protein: ASSLLGRDGSPLH
D gene: TRBD2; CDR3 length: 16; V gene: TRBV11-2; CDR3 protein: ASTRGWLAGVSYNEQF
D gene: .; CDR3 length: 12; V gene: TRBV5-1; CDR3 protein: ASREGRPNTEAF
D gene: .; CDR3 length: 14; V gene: TRBV14; CDR3 protein: ASSRRDSRRFDEQF
D gene: .; CDR3 length: 10; V gene: TRBV2; CDR3 protein: ASNPHSYEQY
D gene: TRBD1; CDR3 length: 12; V gene: TRBV10-3; CDR3 protein: AASADRGQGPQH
D gene: .; CDR3 length: 16; V gene: TRBV18; CDR3 protein: ASSYSSLRDSGTDTQY
D gene: .; CDR3 length: 13; V gene: TRBV12-3/TRBV12-4; CDR3 protein: ASSLAPGGQTQQY
D gene: TRBD2; CDR3 length: 12; V gene: TRBV7-9; CDR3 protein: ASSRNGGEETQY
D gene: TRBD2; CDR3 length: 11; V gene: TRBV20-1; CDR3 protein: SARVGTSYEQY
D gene: TRBD1; CDR3 length: 9; V gene: TRBV20-1; CDR3 protein: SAGGQGEQY
D gene: TRBD1; CDR3 length: 13; V gene: TRBV28; CDR3 protein: ASRWDRRTNEKLF
D gene: .; CDR3 length: 12; V gene: TRBV20-1; CDR3 protein: SASLGLSNQPQH
D gene: TRBD2; CDR3 length: 15; V gene: TRBV27; CDR3 protein: ASSLSGREVRAGELF
D gene: .; CDR3 length: 11; V gene: TRBV18; CDR3 protein: ASSPYSQETQY
D gene: .; CDR3 length: 14; V gene: TRBV4-2; CDR3 protein: ASSPRPPGAGQPQH
D gene: TRBD2; CDR3 length: 14; V gene: TRBV6-1; CDR3 protein: AISDWTSGGTDTQY
D gene: .; CDR3 length: 12; V gene: TRBV6-1; CDR3 protein: ASSSLGYSAEQY
D gene: TRBD2; CDR3 length: 14; V gene: TRBV28; CDR3 protein: ASSQAASGRTGELF